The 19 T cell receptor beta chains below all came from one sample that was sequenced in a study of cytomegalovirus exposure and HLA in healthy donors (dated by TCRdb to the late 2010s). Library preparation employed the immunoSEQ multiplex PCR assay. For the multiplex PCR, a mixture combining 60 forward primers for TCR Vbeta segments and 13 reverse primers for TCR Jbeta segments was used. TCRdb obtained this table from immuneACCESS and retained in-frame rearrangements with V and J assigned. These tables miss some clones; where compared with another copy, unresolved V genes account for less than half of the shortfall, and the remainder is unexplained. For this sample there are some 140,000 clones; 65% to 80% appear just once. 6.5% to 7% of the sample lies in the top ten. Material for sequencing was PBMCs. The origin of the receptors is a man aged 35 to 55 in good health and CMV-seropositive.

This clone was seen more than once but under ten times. CDR3: CASSPTFGLSGNTIYF. The CDR3 DNA sequence: TGTGCCAGCAGCCCGACCTTCGGACTCTCTGGAAACACCATATATTTT. The chain uses TRBV5-5 and TRBJ1-3; D is ambiguous. Germline V gene lookup returns CDR1 SGHKS and CDR2 YYEKEE (reference sequence). V lost 4 bases and J 0 bases, leaving 14 bases between the germline ends. This CDR3 region has 16 residues.

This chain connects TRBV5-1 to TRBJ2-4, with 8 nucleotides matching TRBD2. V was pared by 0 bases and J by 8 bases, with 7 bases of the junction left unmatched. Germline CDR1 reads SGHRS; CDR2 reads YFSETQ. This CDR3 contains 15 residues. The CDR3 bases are TGCGCCAGCAGCTTGGCGGGAGGGGACACAGACATTCAGTACTTC. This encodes CASSLAGGDTDIQYF.

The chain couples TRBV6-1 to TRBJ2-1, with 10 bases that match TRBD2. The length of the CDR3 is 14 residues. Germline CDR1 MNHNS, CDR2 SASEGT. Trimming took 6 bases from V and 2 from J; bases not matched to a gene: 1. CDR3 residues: CASSTSGTYNEQFF. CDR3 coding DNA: TGTGCCAGCAGCACTAGCGGGACCTACAATGAGCAGTTCTTC.

CDR3 region: CASSLDFPGTGAYEQYF. In nucleotides, the CDR3 is TGTGCCAGCAGCTTAGATTTCCCAGGGACAGGGGCCTACGAGCAGTACTTC. The chain carries TRBV7-2 and TRBJ2-7, with TRBD1 matching over 10 bases. CDR3 length: 17 residues. CDR1 and CDR2 (germline): SGHTA, FQGNSA. With 1 base clipped from V and 2 bases from J, the junction kept 8 bases outside the gene matches.

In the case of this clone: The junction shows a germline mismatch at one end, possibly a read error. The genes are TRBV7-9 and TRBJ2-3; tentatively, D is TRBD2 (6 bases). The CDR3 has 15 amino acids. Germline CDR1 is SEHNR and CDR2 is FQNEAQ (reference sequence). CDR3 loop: CSSSPPGLSTDTQYF. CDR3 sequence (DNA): TGTTCCAGCAGCCCCCCGGGACTGAGCACAGATACGCAGTATTTT.

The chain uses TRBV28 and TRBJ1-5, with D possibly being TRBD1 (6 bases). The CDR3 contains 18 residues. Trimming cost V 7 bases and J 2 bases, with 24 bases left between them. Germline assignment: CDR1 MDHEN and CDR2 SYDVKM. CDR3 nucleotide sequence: TGTGCCAGCAAAAGTCACAGTTTACGCAGGGGCCGCAATCAGCCCCAGCATTTT. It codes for CASKSHSLRRGRNQPQHF. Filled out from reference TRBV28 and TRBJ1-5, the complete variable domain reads DVKVTQSSRYLVKRTGEKVFLECVQDMDHENMFWYRQDPGLGLRLIYFSYDVKMKEKGDIPEGYSVSREKKERFSLILESASTNQTSMYLCASKSHSLRRGRNQPQHFGDGTRLSIL.

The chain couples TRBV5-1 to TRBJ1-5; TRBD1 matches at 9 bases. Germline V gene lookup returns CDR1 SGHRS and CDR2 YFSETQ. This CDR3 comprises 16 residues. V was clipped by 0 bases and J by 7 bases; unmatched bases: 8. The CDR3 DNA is TGCGCCAGCAGCTTGGGGCCTGGGACAGGGAACCAGCCCCAGCATTTT. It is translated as CASSLGPGTGNQPQHF.

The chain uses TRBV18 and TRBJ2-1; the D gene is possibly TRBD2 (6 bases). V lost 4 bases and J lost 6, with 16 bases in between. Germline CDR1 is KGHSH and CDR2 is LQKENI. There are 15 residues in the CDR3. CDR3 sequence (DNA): TGTGCCAGCTCACGGTCGGGAGCTGATGGCAATGAGCAGTTCTTC. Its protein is CASSRSGADGNEQFF.

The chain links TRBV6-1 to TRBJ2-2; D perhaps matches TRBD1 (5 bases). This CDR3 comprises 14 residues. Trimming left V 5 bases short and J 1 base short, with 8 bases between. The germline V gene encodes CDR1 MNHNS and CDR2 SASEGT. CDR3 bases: TGTGCCAGCAGTAGAGACAGGAACACCGGGGAGCTGTTTTTT. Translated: CASSRDRNTGELFF.

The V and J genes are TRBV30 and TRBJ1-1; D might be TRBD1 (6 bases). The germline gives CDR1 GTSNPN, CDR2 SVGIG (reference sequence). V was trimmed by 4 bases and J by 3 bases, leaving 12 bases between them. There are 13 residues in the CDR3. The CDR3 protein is CAWNRAGDTEAFF. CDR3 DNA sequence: TGTGCCTGGAACCGGGCAGGGGACACTGAAGCTTTCTTT. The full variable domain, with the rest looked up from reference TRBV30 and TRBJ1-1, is SQTIHQWPATLVQPVGSPLSLECTVEGTSNPNLYWYRQAAGRGLQLLFYSVGIGQISSEVPQNLSASRPQDRQFILSSKKLLLSDSGFYLCAWNRAGDTEAFFGQGTRLTVV.

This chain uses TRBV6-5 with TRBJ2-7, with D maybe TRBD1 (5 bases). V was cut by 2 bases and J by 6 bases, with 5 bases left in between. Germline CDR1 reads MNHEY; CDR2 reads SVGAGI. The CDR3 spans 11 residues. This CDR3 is CASSYRGEQYF. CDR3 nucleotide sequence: TGTGCCAGCAGTTACAGGGGCGAGCAGTACTTC.

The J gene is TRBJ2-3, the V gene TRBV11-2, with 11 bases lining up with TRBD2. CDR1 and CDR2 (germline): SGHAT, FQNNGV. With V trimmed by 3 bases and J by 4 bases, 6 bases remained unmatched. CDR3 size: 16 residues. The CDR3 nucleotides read TGTGCCAGCAGCTTTACTAGCGGGAGTGCGGCAGATACGCAGTATTTT. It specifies CASSFTSGSAADTQYF.

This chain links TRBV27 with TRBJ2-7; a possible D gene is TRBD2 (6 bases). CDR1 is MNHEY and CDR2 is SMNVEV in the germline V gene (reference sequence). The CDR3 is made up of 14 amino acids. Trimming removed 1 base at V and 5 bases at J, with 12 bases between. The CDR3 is CASSLLGGKNEQYF. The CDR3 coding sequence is TGTGCCAGCAGTTTATTGGGAGGTAAAAACGAGCAGTACTTC.

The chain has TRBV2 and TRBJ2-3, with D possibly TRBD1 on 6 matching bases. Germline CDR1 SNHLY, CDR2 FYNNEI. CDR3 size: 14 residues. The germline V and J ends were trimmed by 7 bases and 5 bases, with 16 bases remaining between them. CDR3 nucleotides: TGTGCCAGCAAATTACAGGGATCAATAGATACGCAGTATTTT. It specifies CASKLQGSIDTQYF. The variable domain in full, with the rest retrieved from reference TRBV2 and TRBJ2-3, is EPEVTQTPSHQVTQMGQEVILRCVPISNHLYFYWYRQILGQKVEFLVSFYNNEISEKSEIFDDQFSVERPDGSNFTLKIRSTKLEDSAMYFCASKLQGSIDTQYFGPGTRLTVL.

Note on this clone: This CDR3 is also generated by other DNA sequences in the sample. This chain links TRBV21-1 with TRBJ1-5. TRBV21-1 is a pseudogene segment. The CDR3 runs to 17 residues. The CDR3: CASSKDVRFRGLEPQHF. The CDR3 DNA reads TGTGCCAGCAGCAAAGACGTCAGGTTCCGGGGGTTGGAGCCCCAGCATTTT.

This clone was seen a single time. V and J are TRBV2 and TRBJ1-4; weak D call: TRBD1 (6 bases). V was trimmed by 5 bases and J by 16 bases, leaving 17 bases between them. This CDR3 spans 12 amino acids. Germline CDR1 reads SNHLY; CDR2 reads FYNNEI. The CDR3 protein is CASSSGQLWSFF. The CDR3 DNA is TGTGCCAGCAGTTCGGGACAATTGTGGTCGTTTTTT. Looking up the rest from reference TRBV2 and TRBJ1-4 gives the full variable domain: EPEVTQTPSHQVTQMGQEVILRCVPISNHLYFYWYRQILGQKVEFLVSFYNNEISEKSEIFDDQFSVERPDGSNFTLKIRSTKLEDSAMYFCASSSGQLWSFFGSGTQLSVL.

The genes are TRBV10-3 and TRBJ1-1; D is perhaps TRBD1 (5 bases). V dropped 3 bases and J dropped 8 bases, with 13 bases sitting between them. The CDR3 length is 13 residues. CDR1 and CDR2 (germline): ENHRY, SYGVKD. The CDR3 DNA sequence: TGTGCCATCAGTGAAATCATAGGGGCGGAAGCTTTCTTT. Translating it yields CAISEIIGAEAFF.

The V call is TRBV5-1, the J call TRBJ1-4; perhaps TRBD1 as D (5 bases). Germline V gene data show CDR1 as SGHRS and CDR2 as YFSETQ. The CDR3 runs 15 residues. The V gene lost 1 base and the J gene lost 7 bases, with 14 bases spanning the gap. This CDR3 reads CASSLSGGRGEKLFF. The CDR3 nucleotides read TGCGCCAGCAGCTTGTCCGGGGGTCGAGGTGAAAAACTGTTTTTT.

The CDR3 DNA is TGTGCCTGGAGGAATGACAGGGAGTTCTATAATTCACCCCTCCACTTT. Protein product: CAWRNDREFYNSPLHF. The gene calls are TRBV30 and TRBJ1-6; 7 bases are shared with TRBD1. The V gene's germline CDR1 is GTSNPN and CDR2 SVGIG (reference sequence). This CDR3 region has 16 residues. V lost 3 bases to trimming and J lost 3 bases; unmatched junction nucleotides: 8. The whole variable domain, remainder taken from reference TRBV30 and TRBJ1-6, is SQTIHQWPATLVQPVGSPLSLECTVEGTSNPNLYWYRQAAGRGLQLLFYSVGIGQISSEVPQNLSASRPQDRQFILSSKKLLLSDSGFYLCAWRNDREFYNSPLHFGNGTRLTVT.